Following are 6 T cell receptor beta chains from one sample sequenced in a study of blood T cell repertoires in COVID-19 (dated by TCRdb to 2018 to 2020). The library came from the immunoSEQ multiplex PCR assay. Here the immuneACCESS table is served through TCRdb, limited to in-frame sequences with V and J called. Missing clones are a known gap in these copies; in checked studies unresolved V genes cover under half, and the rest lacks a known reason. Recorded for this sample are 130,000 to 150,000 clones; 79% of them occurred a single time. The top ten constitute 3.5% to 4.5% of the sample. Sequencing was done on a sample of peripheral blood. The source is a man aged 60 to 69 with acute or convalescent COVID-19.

DNA for the CDR3: TGTGCCAGCAGTGGGAGGGACAGGGCCCCCTACGAGCAGTACTTC. Translating it yields CASSGRDRAPYEQYF. The chain recombines TRBV28 with TRBJ2-7; 9 positions match TRBD1. CDR3 size: 15 residues. Germline CDR1 reads MDHEN; CDR2 reads SYDVKM. The V gene end was trimmed by 5 bases and the J gene end by 2 bases; junction bases not matched to a gene: 7.

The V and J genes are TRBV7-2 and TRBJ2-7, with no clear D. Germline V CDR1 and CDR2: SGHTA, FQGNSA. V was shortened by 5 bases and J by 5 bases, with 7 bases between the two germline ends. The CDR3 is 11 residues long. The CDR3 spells CASSVQNEQYF. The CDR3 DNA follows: TGTGCCAGCAGCGTTCAGAACGAGCAGTACTTC. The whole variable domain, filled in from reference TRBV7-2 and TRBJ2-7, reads GAGVSQSPSNKVTEKGKDVELRCDPISGHTALYWYRQSLGQGLEFLIYFQGNSAPDKSGLPSDRFSAERTGGSVSTLTIQRTQQEDSAVYLCASSVQNEQYFGPGTRLTVT.

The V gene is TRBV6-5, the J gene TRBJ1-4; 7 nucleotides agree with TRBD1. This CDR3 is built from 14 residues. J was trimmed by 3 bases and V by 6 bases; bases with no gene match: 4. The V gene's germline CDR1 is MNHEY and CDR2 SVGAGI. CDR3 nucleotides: TGTGCCAGCAGGCCTGGACAGGCTAATGAAAAACTGTTTTTT. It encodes CASRPGQANEKLFF.

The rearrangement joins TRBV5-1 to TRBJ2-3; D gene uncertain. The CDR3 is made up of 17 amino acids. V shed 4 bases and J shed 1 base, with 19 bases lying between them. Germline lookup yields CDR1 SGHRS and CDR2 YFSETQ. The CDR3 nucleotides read TGCGCCAGCAGCCCGGGTGGTGCGGATAAGGGCACAGATACGCAGTATTTT. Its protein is CASSPGGADKGTDTQYF. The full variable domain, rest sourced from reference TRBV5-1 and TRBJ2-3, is KAGVTQTPRYLIKTRGQQVTLSCSPISGHRSVSWYQQTPGQGLQFLFEYFSETQRNKGNFPGRFSGRQFSNSRSEMNVSTLELGDSALYLCASSPGGADKGTDTQYFGPGTRLTVL.

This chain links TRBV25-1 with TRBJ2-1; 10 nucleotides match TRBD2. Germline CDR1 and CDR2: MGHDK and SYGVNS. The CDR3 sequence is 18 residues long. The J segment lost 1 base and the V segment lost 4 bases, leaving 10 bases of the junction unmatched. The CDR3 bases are TGTGCCAGCAGTGCGCTAGCGGGAGCACAAGGGTCCTACAATGAGCAGTTCTTC. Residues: CASSALAGAQGSYNEQFF. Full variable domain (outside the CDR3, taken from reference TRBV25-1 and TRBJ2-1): EADIYQTPRYLVIGTGKKITLECSQTMGHDKMYWYQQDPGMELHLIHYSYGVNSTEKGDLSSESTVSRIRTEHFPLTLESARPSHTSQYLCASSALAGAQGSYNEQFFGPGTRLTVL.

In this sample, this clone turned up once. Written as DNA, the CDR3 is TGTGCCAGCAGAGATGAGACAGGGAGTCGGCACGAGCAGTACTTC. Protein product: CASRDETGSRHEQYF. J is TRBJ2-7 and V is TRBV6-5, with 7 nucleotides matching TRBD1. CDR3 length equals 15 residues. The junction had 13 bases not matched to a gene; V was cut back by 6 bases and J by 5 bases. Germline V CDR1 and CDR2: MNHEY, SVGAGI.